This TCR beta chain is from a study of cytomegalovirus exposure and HLA in healthy donors. Whole-study context: Out of about 170 million T cells, an earlier analysis found some 120 million unique TCR beta sequences in total. Notes on the study in general: A prior analysis recorded that most TCR beta V segments were productive about 87% or about 30% of the time.

Each donor was nominally healthy when sampled (though unrecorded immune exposures were likely). Amplification used 60 Vbeta primers and 13 Jbeta primers. Sequencing used immunoSEQ multiplex PCR; TCRdb keeps in-frame clones, though not all of them. In the table there are fewer than 250,000 clones, around 85% of which are singletons. As to this clone: The antigen is not known.

The sequence was obtained from a girl aged 2 to 10 in good health and CMV-seronegative. The sequencing input was PBMCs.

The CDR3 here is CATSRGIIDRGREQYF. DNA for the CDR3: TGTGCCACCAGCAGGGGCATAATCGACAGGGGGCGCGAGCAGTACTTC. The chain carries TRBV15 and TRBJ2-7; 10 nucleotides agree with TRBD1. The length of the CDR3 is 16 residues. With 3 bases clipped from V and 6 bases from J, the junction kept 11 bases outside the gene matches. From germline, CDR1 is LNHNV and CDR2 YYDKDF (reference sequence).